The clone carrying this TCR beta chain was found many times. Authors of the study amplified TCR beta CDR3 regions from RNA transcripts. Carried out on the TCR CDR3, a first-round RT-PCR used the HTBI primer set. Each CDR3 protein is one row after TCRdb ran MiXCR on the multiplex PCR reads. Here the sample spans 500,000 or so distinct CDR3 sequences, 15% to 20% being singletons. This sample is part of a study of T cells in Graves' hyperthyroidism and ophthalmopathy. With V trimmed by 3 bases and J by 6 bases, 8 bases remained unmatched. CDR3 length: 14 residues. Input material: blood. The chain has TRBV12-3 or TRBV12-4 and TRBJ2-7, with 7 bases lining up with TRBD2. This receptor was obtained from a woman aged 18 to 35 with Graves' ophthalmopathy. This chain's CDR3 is CASSLAGGLLEQYF. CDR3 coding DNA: TGTGCCAGCAGTTTGGCCGGGGGACTACTCGAGCAGTACTTC.